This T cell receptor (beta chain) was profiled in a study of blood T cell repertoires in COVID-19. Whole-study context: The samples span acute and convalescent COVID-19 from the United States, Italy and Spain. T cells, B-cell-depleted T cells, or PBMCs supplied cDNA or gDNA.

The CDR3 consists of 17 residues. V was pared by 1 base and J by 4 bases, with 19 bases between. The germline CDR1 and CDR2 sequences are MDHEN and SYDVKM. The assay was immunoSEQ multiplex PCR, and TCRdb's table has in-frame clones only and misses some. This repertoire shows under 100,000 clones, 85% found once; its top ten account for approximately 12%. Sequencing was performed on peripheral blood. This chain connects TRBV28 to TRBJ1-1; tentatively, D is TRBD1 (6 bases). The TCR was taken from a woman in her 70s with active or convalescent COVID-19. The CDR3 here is CASSLSYGAGAGTEAFF. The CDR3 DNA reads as TGTGCCAGCAGTTTATCGTATGGGGCGGGGGCAGGCACTGAAGCTTTCTTT.